The 30 T cell receptor beta chains in this list originate from one sample, sequenced in a study of cytomegalovirus exposure and HLA in healthy donors. 60 Vbeta and 13 Jbeta primers were used in PCR. TCRdb's table, derived via immunoSEQ multiplex PCR, lists solely in-frame clones and lacks some. This sample has about 82,000 clones, with roughly 80% found just once. The sequencing sample was made of PBMCs. These receptor sequences come from a woman aged 50 to 65 in good health and CMV-seropositive.

The rearrangement links TRBV7-9 to TRBJ2-2; 11 nucleotides match TRBD2. CDR1 is SEHNR, CDR2 FQNEAQ, per germline (reference sequence). With V trimmed by 5 bases and J by 7 bases, 6 bases remained unmatched. The CDR3 length is 15 residues. The CDR3 reads CASSPLAGDLGELFF. In DNA form, the CDR3 reads TGTGCCAGCAGCCCACTAGCGGGAGACCTCGGGGAGCTGTTTTTT. Full variable domain (remainder filled in from reference TRBV7-9 and TRBJ2-2): DTGVSQNPRHKITKRGQNVTFRCDPISEHNRLYWYRQTLGQGPEFLTYFQNEAQLEKSRLLSDRFSAERPKGSFSTLEIQRTEQGDSAMYLCASSPLAGDLGELFFGEGSRLTVL.

The chain employs TRBV28 and TRBJ2-4, with a tentative D call TRBD2 (5 bases). This CDR3 has 19 residues. Germline V CDR1 and CDR2: MDHEN, SYDVKM. V lost 5 bases and J 0 bases, leaving 23 bases between the germline ends. CDR3 amino acids: CASSRLNIREILAKNIQYF. DNA of the CDR3: TGTGCCAGCAGTCGGCTTAATATAAGGGAGATACTAGCCAAAAACATTCAGTACTTC.

This chain uses TRBV11-3 with TRBJ2-2, with D perhaps matching TRBD1 (6 bases). The CDR3 covers 16 residues. V dropped 2 bases and J dropped 2 bases, with 12 bases sitting between them. From germline, CDR1 is SGHNT and CDR2 YENEEA. The CDR3 is CASSLSTGINTGELFF. CDR3 nucleotides: TGTGCCAGCAGCTTATCGACAGGAATAAACACCGGGGAGCTGTTTTTT. The full variable domain, completed using reference TRBV11-3 and TRBJ2-2, is EAGVVQSPRYKIIEKKQPVAFWCNPISGHNTLYWYLQNLGQGPELLIRYENEEAVDDSQLPKDRFSAERLKGVDSTLKIQPAELGDSAVYLCASSLSTGINTGELFFGEGSRLTVL.

The V call is TRBV18, the J call TRBJ1-2; a possible D gene is TRBD1 (5 bases). In germline, CDR1 is KGHSH, CDR2 LQKENI. The CDR3 is 15 amino acids. V was clipped by 4 bases and J by 1 base, with 13 bases between them. The CDR3 region is CASSQLQGDNYGYTF. The DNA for the CDR3 is TGTGCCAGCTCACAGCTCCAGGGTGATAACTATGGCTACACCTTC.

The J gene is TRBJ2-6, the V gene TRBV11-3; D perhaps matches TRBD1 (5 bases). The V end was cut by 5 bases, the J end by 1 base, with 9 bases between. Germline loops: CDR1 SGHNT, CDR2 YENEEA. CDR3 length equals 15 residues. This CDR3 reads CASSARESGANVLTF. In nucleotides, the CDR3 is TGTGCCAGCAGCGCCAGGGAATCTGGGGCCAACGTCCTGACTTTC. The variable domain in full, completed from reference TRBV11-3 and TRBJ2-6, reads EAGVVQSPRYKIIEKKQPVAFWCNPISGHNTLYWYLQNLGQGPELLIRYENEEAVDDSQLPKDRFSAERLKGVDSTLKIQPAELGDSAVYLCASSARESGANVLTFGAGSRLTVL.

The chain has TRBV7-8 and TRBJ2-5; no reliable D call. Germline V CDR1 and CDR2: SGHVS, FQNEAQ. The ends were cut back, 8 bases at V and 1 base at J, with 14 bases in the middle. The CDR3 is 14 amino acids. The CDR3 loop is CASGPRVLQETQYF. The CDR3 DNA follows: TGTGCCAGCGGCCCCCGGGTCCTCCAAGAGACCCAGTACTTC.

This clone was seen many times. The chain couples TRBV6-4 to TRBJ2-2; 11 positions match TRBD2. The CDR3 has 16 residues. J lost 1 base, V lost 2 bases, and 0 bases had no gene match. The germline V gene has CDR1 MRHNA and CDR2 SNTAGT. The CDR3 region has the DNA TGTGCCAGCAGTGACGGGACTAGCGGGAACACCGGGGAGCTGTTTTTT. Amino acids: CASSDGTSGNTGELFF.

The chain couples TRBV11-2 to TRBJ2-1; no clear D gene. This CDR3 contains 11 residues. The V gene's germline CDR1 is SGHAT and CDR2 FQNNGV. Trimming shortened V by 3 bases and J by 8 bases, and 5 bases separated the two germline ends. The CDR3 sequence is CASSFSHEQFF. The CDR3 nucleotides read TGTGCCAGCAGCTTTAGCCATGAGCAGTTCTTC.

This sequence joins TRBV18 and TRBJ1-1; D possibly corresponds to TRBD1 (5 bases). V dropped 6 bases and J dropped 1 base, with 9 bases sitting between them. The CDR3 runs 13 residues. The germline gives CDR1 KGHSH, CDR2 LQKENI. In nucleotides, the CDR3 is TGTGCCAGCTCGACAGAACAGAACACTGAAGCTTTCTTT. Translation: CASSTEQNTEAFF.

This clone occurred a few times. The chain is built from TRBV9 and TRBJ2-5, with a tentative D call TRBD1 (6 bases). CDR1 and CDR2 (germline): SGDLS, YYNGEE. The CDR3 consists of 13 residues. Trimming shortened V by 3 bases and J by 7 bases, and 13 bases separated the two germline ends. The CDR3 loop reads CASSEGIGGTQYF. CDR3 sequence (DNA): TGTGCCAGCAGCGAGGGGATAGGGGGGACCCAGTACTTC.

The genes are TRBV19 and TRBJ2-5; 12 positions agree with TRBD2. Germline CDR1 reads LNHDA; CDR2 reads SQIVND (reference sequence). V gave up 5 bases and J gave up 0 bases; unmatched junction bases: 1. CDR3 length: 15 amino acids. The CDR3 DNA is TGTGCCAGTAGTTGGACTAGCGGGAACCAAGAGACCCAGTACTTC. This encodes CASSWTSGNQETQYF.

The J gene is TRBJ2-1, the V gene TRBV14; D possibly corresponds to TRBD2 (5 bases). V was clipped by 1 base and J by 4 bases, with 11 bases between them. CDR3 length equals 15 residues. Germline V gene data show CDR1 as SGHDN and CDR2 as FVKESK. The CDR3 sequence is CASSQGLAVYNEQFF. In DNA, the CDR3 is TGTGCCAGCAGCCAAGGGCTAGCAGTTTACAATGAGCAGTTCTTC.

V is TRBV9 and J is TRBJ1-4; 8 bases fit TRBD1. V shed 4 bases, J shed 1 base, and the junction held 3 bases outside the gene matches. CDR3 length: 15 amino acids. Germline V gives CDR1 SGDLS, CDR2 YYNGEE. CDR3 DNA sequence: TGTGCCAGCAGCATCGGACAGGGAACTAATGAAAAACTGTTTTTT. Residues: CASSIGQGTNEKLFF.

This clone was counted a few times. This chain connects TRBV27 to TRBJ1-3; D is unclear. The length of the CDR3 is 15 residues. Trimming left V 0 bases short and J 4 bases short, with 10 bases between. Per germline, CDR1 MNHEY and CDR2 SMNVEV (reference sequence). The CDR3 reads CASSLSPGGGNTIYF. The DNA of the CDR3 is TGTGCCAGCAGTTTATCGCCAGGAGGAGGAAACACCATATATTTT.

This clone was detected only a few times. The chain's CDR3 is CASSLAQGQGYEQYF. CDR3 nucleotides: TGTGCCAGCAGCTTAGCGCAAGGACAGGGGTACGAGCAGTACTTC. V usage is TRBV7-6 and J usage is TRBJ2-7; 9 nucleotides align to TRBD1. V lost 0 bases to trimming and J lost 4 bases; unmatched junction nucleotides: 4. The CDR3 loop spans 15 amino acids. CDR1 is SGHVS, CDR2 FNYEAQ, per germline.

J is TRBJ1-5 and V is TRBV6-5; no definite D call. Germline CDR1 and CDR2: MNHEY and SVGAGI. Trimming shortened V by 5 bases and J by 4 bases, and 9 bases separated the two germline ends. The CDR3 contains 13 residues. CDR3 protein: CASSEIQNQPQHF. The CDR3 DNA reads TGTGCCAGCAGTGAAATACAGAATCAGCCCCAGCATTTT.

The chain combines TRBV9 with TRBJ2-2, with D possibly TRBD2 on 7 matching bases. Trimming pared 4 bases from V and 5 bases from J, leaving 21 bases between. The CDR3 loop spans 17 amino acids. CDR1 and CDR2 (germline): SGDLS, YYNGEE. This CDR3 is CASSPGAGVRRTGELFF. The CDR3 DNA reads TGTGCCAGCAGCCCAGGGGCGGGAGTAAGGAGGACCGGGGAGCTGTTTTTT.

This clone was seen only a few times. The chain carries TRBV7-2 and TRBJ2-7; D is unresolved. Germline lookup yields CDR1 SGHTA and CDR2 FQGNSA. Trimming pared 2 bases from V and 2 bases from J, leaving 10 bases between. The CDR3 extends over 14 amino acids. The CDR3 sequence is CASSLWAFTYEQYF. CDR3 nucleotides: TGTGCCAGCAGCTTATGGGCCTTCACCTACGAGCAGTACTTC.

This clone was recorded once. The CDR3 is CASSISPGTGDQPQHF. The CDR3, as DNA: TGTGCCAGCAGCATAAGTCCCGGGACAGGGGACCAGCCCCAGCATTTT. The chain recombines TRBV7-6 with TRBJ1-5; TRBD1 matches at 10 bases. CDR1 and CDR2 (germline): SGHVS, FNYEAQ. Trimming took 5 bases from V and 7 from J; bases not matched to a gene: 11. The CDR3 is 16 residues long.

Only a few counts were recorded for this clone. The chain joins TRBV5-1 to TRBJ2-6; D possibly corresponds to TRBD1 (6 bases). Trimming took off 3 bases at V and 4 bases at J, with 14 bases between the two ends. Per the germline V gene, CDR1 is SGHRS and CDR2 is YFSETQ. This CDR3 has 16 amino acids. The CDR3 nucleotides read TGCGCCAGCAGCTGGACCGGGACATCGGGGGCCAACGTCCTGACTTTC. As protein: CASSWTGTSGANVLTF.

The chain employs TRBV7-8 and TRBJ2-7; maybe TRBD1 (5 bases). The V and J ends lost 4 bases and 3 bases respectively, with 13 bases between them. Germline values: CDR1 SGHVS, CDR2 FQNEAQ. The CDR3 has 14 amino acids. The CDR3, as DNA: TGTGCCAGCAGCTCGAGCCTAAGGGGCTACGAGCAGTACTTC. The encoded protein is CASSSSLRGYEQYF.

This clone was seen more than once but under ten times. This chain links TRBV29-1 with TRBJ2-5; D unresolved. The CDR3 covers 12 residues. Trimming pared 6 bases from V and 7 bases from J, leaving 15 bases between. Germline CDR1 and CDR2: SQVTM and ANQGSEA. The CDR3 is CSVGEYVGTQYF. The CDR3 DNA reads as TGCAGCGTCGGAGAGTACGTAGGGACCCAGTACTTC.

This sequence joins TRBV30 and TRBJ1-2; D uncertain. V was cut by 7 bases and J by 6 bases, with 15 bases left in between. This CDR3 comprises 12 residues. Germline CDR1 reads GTSNPN; CDR2 reads SVGIG (reference sequence). For the CDR3, the DNA is TGTGCCTCAAGTGCCGGGGAGAATGGCTACACCTTC. Translating it yields CASSAGENGYTF.

This chain joins TRBV5-6 and TRBJ1-1, with 7 positions matching TRBD1. This CDR3 spans 14 amino acids. Trimming removed 3 bases from V and 2 bases from J; junction bases left unmatched: 4. Per the germline V gene, CDR1 is SGHDT and CDR2 is YYEEEE. The CDR3 region has the DNA TGTGCCAGCAGCTACCCAGGGGGAAACACTGAAGCTTTCTTT. It yields the protein CASSYPGGNTEAFF.

This clone appeared a few times. The chain couples TRBV5-6 to TRBJ2-2, with D perhaps matching TRBD2 (6 bases). Germline assignment: CDR1 SGHDT and CDR2 YYEEEE. The V end was cut by 3 bases, the J end by 5 bases, with 8 bases between. The CDR3 is 13 residues long. The CDR3 DNA is TGTGCCAGCAGCTCCGGGACTACCGGGGAGCTGTTTTTT. Its protein product is CASSSGTTGELFF.

V is TRBV5-4 and J is TRBJ1-4; TRBD1 is a possible D gene (5 bases). Trimming stripped 2 bases from V and 4 bases from J, with 9 bases between. The CDR3 sequence is 14 residues long. Germline assignment: CDR1 SGHNT and CDR2 YYREEE (reference sequence). The CDR3 region is CASSFQGINEKLFF. CDR3 nucleotides: TGTGCCAGCAGCTTTCAGGGCATTAATGAAAAACTGTTTTTT.

This sequence joins TRBV7-9 and TRBJ2-1, with a tentative D call TRBD2 (5 bases). This CDR3 has 16 residues. Germline V lookup: CDR1 SEHNR, CDR2 FQNEAQ (reference sequence). V was cut by 5 bases and J by 7 bases, with 21 bases left in between. The CDR3 is CASSPPLATTGNEQFF. The CDR3 DNA sequence: TGTGCCAGCAGCCCACCTTTGGCTACGACGGGGAATGAGCAGTTCTTC.

The chain recombines TRBV27 with TRBJ2-3; TRBD2 matches at 14 bases. Germline V gene lookup returns CDR1 MNHEY and CDR2 SMNVEV (reference sequence). V gave up 11 bases and J gave up 8 bases; unmatched junction bases: 9. CDR3 length equals 14 residues. This CDR3 is CASWAGLAGATQYF. Here the CDR3 DNA reads TGTGCCTCATGGGCGGGACTAGCGGGGGCTACGCAGTATTTT.

V is TRBV5-1 and J is TRBJ2-2; 10 positions match TRBD1. Per the germline V gene, CDR1 is SGHRS and CDR2 is YFSETQ. V lost 4 bases to trimming and J lost 6 bases; unmatched junction nucleotides: 6. CDR3 length equals 15 residues. The CDR3 region is CASSEGQGTAGELFF. The CDR3 DNA is TGCGCCAGCAGCGAGGGACAGGGGACGGCCGGGGAGCTGTTTTTT. Supplemented by reference TRBV5-1 and TRBJ2-2, the full variable domain reads KAGVTQTPRYLIKTRGQQVTLSCSPISGHRSVSWYQQTPGQGLQFLFEYFSETQRNKGNFPGRFSGRQFSNSRSEMNVSTLELGDSALYLCASSEGQGTAGELFFGEGSRLTVL.

The rearrangement joins TRBV5-6 to TRBJ2-3; 7 bases agree with TRBD1. The CDR3 is made up of 13 amino acids. V dropped 9 bases and J dropped 3; count of bases not matched to a gene: 7. Looked up from germline, CDR1 is SGHDT and CDR2 is YYEEEE. The DNA for the CDR3 is TGTGCCACCACAGGACAGGATACAGATACGCAGTATTTT. Its protein is CATTGQDTDTQYF.